This is a list of T cell receptor beta chains from one sample in a study of Tregs in tolerant kidney transplant recipients. Measured with immunoSEQ multiplex PCR; TCRdb has only the in-frame clones, and not every one. The sample consists of around 43,000 clones, roughly nine tenths of them appearing once. Sequenced input: Tregs from blood. These receptors were obtained from a human donor in good health. Each CDR3 is given with its conserved first and last residue. The D gene is left open where the match is weak. Size tells how often a clone was seen (once, few, many) or the class of an expanded clone, and some rows leave it out.

cdr3_length: 15
clone_size: .
j_call: TRBJ2-2
d_call: .
v_call: TRBV9
cdr3_aa: CASSVGGTPTGELFF
cdr3_nt: TGTGCCAGCAGCGTAGGAGGGACGCCGACCGGGGAGCTGTTTTTT

cdr3_length: 14
clone_size: .
j_call: TRBJ1-4
d_call: .
v_call: TRBV6-5
cdr3_aa: CASSYRVSNEKLFF
cdr3_nt: TGTGCCAGCAGTTATAGGGTATCTAATGAAAAACTGTTTTTT

cdr3_length: 16
clone_size: .
j_call: TRBJ1-2
d_call: .
v_call: TRBV15
cdr3_aa: CATSRDLSGALYGYTF
cdr3_nt: TGTGCCACCAGCAGAGATCTATCGGGAGCCCTATATGGCTACACCTTC

cdr3_length: 14
clone_size: .
j_call: TRBJ2-7
d_call: TRBD2
v_call: TRBV29-1
cdr3_aa: CSVELGGRGYEQYF
cdr3_nt: TGCAGCGTTGAGCTCGGCGGGAGAGGCTACGAGCAGTACTTC

cdr3_length: 14
clone_size: .
j_call: TRBJ1-2
d_call: .
v_call: TRBV10-2
cdr3_aa: CATKTPQEGYGYTF
cdr3_nt: TGCGCCACAAAGACCCCACAGGAGGGCTATGGCTACACCTTC

cdr3_length: 16
clone_size: .
j_call: TRBJ2-2
d_call: .
v_call: TRBV7-8
cdr3_aa: CASSLASGRWVGELFF
cdr3_nt: TGTGCCAGCAGCTTAGCTTCAGGGAGATGGGTCGGGGAGCTGTTTTTT

cdr3_length: 11
clone_size: .
j_call: TRBJ2-1
d_call: .
v_call: TRBV20-1
cdr3_aa: CSARTLNEQFF
cdr3_nt: TGCAGTGCTAGAACTCTCAATGAGCAGTTCTTC

cdr3_length: 15
clone_size: .
j_call: TRBJ1-2
d_call: .
v_call: TRBV6-6
cdr3_aa: CASSYPGTANYGYTF
cdr3_nt: TGTGCCAGCAGTTACCCCGGGACTGCTAACTATGGCTACACCTTC

cdr3_length: 12
clone_size: .
j_call: TRBJ2-3
d_call: .
v_call: TRBV14
cdr3_aa: CASSQGTDTQYF
cdr3_nt: TGTGCCAGCAGCCAAGGCACAGATACGCAGTATTTT

cdr3_length: 13
clone_size: .
j_call: TRBJ1-2
d_call: .
v_call: TRBV6-5
cdr3_aa: CASSYGGVGGYTF
cdr3_nt: TGTGCCAGCAGTTACGGTGGGGTTGGCGGCTACACCTTC

cdr3_length: 15
clone_size: .
j_call: TRBJ2-5
d_call: TRBD1
v_call: TRBV7-9
cdr3_aa: CASSLAAGGLETQYF
cdr3_nt: TGTGCCAGCAGCTTAGCCGCAGGGGGCTTAGAGACCCAGTACTTC

cdr3_length: 13
clone_size: .
j_call: TRBJ2-7
d_call: TRBD2
v_call: TRBV5-6
cdr3_aa: CASSFWGGTEQYF
cdr3_nt: TGTGCCAGCAGCTTTTGGGGAGGGACCGAGCAGTACTTC

cdr3_length: 14
clone_size: .
j_call: TRBJ1-4
d_call: .
v_call: TRBV6-5
cdr3_aa: CASSTSGLGEKLFF
cdr3_nt: TGTGCCAGCAGTACATCGGGCCTCGGTGAAAAACTGTTTTTT

cdr3_length: 15
clone_size: .
j_call: TRBJ1-4
d_call: .
v_call: TRBV7-2
cdr3_aa: CASSLAGRPNEKLFF
cdr3_nt: TGTGCCAGCAGCTTAGCGGGGAGGCCTAATGAAAAACTGTTTTTT

cdr3_length: 14
clone_size: .
j_call: TRBJ2-1
d_call: TRBD2
v_call: TRBV5-1
cdr3_aa: CASSLLGEGNEQFF
cdr3_nt: TGCGCCAGCAGCTTGCTAGGGGAGGGCAATGAGCAGTTCTTC

cdr3_length: 16
clone_size: .
j_call: TRBJ2-1
d_call: TRBD2
v_call: TRBV6-5
cdr3_aa: CASSYRTSGGPNEQFF
cdr3_nt: TGTGCCAGCAGTTACCGGACTAGCGGGGGCCCCAATGAGCAGTTCTTC

cdr3_length: 16
clone_size: once
j_call: TRBJ1-1
d_call: TRBD1
v_call: TRBV18
cdr3_aa: CASSPRGQGASTEAFF
cdr3_nt: TGTGCCAGCTCACCACGGGGACAGGGGGCTAGCACTGAAGCTTTCTTT

cdr3_length: 15
clone_size: .
j_call: TRBJ1-1
d_call: .
v_call: TRBV6-5
cdr3_aa: CASSYSRPGDTEAFF
cdr3_nt: TGTGCCAGCAGTTATTCCCGTCCCGGGGACACTGAAGCTTTCTTT

cdr3_length: 10
clone_size: .
j_call: TRBJ1-2
d_call: .
v_call: TRBV6-5
cdr3_aa: CASGALGYTF
cdr3_nt: TGTGCCAGCGGCGCATTGGGCTACACCTTC

cdr3_length: 16
clone_size: .
j_call: TRBJ1-2
d_call: .
v_call: TRBV15
cdr3_aa: CATSRDLRTDVHGYTF
cdr3_nt: TGTGCCACCAGCAGAGATCTGAGGACGGATGTGCATGGCTACACCTTC

cdr3_length: 15
clone_size: .
j_call: TRBJ1-1
d_call: .
v_call: TRBV15
cdr3_aa: CATSREPGVGTEAFF
cdr3_nt: TGTGCCACCAGCAGAGAGCCCGGGGTTGGGACTGAAGCTTTCTTT

cdr3_length: 15
clone_size: .
j_call: TRBJ2-3
d_call: .
v_call: TRBV2
cdr3_aa: CASSHRDPLADTQYF
cdr3_nt: TGTGCCAGCAGTCACCGGGACCCACTTGCAGATACGCAGTATTTT

cdr3_length: 14
clone_size: .
j_call: TRBJ1-1
d_call: .
v_call: TRBV18
cdr3_aa: CASSETNLNTEAFF
cdr3_nt: TGTGCCAGCTCAGAGACAAATCTGAACACTGAAGCTTTCTTT

cdr3_length: 15
clone_size: .
j_call: TRBJ2-2
d_call: .
v_call: TRBV18
cdr3_aa: CASSPGAAYTGELFF
cdr3_nt: TGTGCCAGCTCACCAGGGGCGGCCTACACCGGGGAGCTGTTTTTT

cdr3_length: 13
clone_size: .
j_call: TRBJ1-2
d_call: .
v_call: TRBV29-1
cdr3_aa: CSVEPRGGRGYTF
cdr3_nt: TGCAGCGTTGAACCTCGGGGGGGGCGGGGCTACACCTTC

cdr3_length: 13
clone_size: .
j_call: TRBJ1-1
d_call: TRBD1
v_call: TRBV18
cdr3_aa: CASGGQANTEAFF
cdr3_nt: TGTGCCAGCGGGGGACAGGCTAACACTGAAGCTTTCTTT

cdr3_length: 14
clone_size: .
j_call: TRBJ2-1
d_call: .
v_call: TRBV2
cdr3_aa: CASTGGSSYNEQFF
cdr3_nt: TGTGCCAGCACCGGAGGGAGCTCCTACAATGAGCAGTTCTTC

cdr3_length: 18
clone_size: .
j_call: TRBJ2-4
d_call: .
v_call: TRBV7-2
cdr3_aa: CASSLGVLAGSIKNIQYF
cdr3_nt: TGTGCCAGCAGCTTAGGGGTTTTGGCAGGGAGTATCAAAAACATTCAGTACTTC

cdr3_length: 15
clone_size: once
j_call: TRBJ1-1
d_call: .
v_call: TRBV10-3
cdr3_aa: CAISESTGHGTEAFF
cdr3_nt: TGTGCCATCAGTGAGTCGACAGGTCATGGGACTGAAGCTTTCTTT

cdr3_length: 17
clone_size: .
j_call: TRBJ2-1
d_call: TRBD2
v_call: TRBV9
cdr3_aa: CASSVDSGLAGGNEQFF
cdr3_nt: TGTGCCAGCAGCGTAGATTCTGGACTAGCGGGGGGGAATGAGCAGTTCTTC

cdr3_length: 14
clone_size: .
j_call: TRBJ1-3
d_call: TRBD1
v_call: TRBV18
cdr3_aa: CASSGTAAGNTIYF
cdr3_nt: TGTGCCAGCTCAGGGACAGCGGCAGGAAACACCATATATTTT

cdr3_length: 15
clone_size: .
j_call: TRBJ1-5
d_call: TRBD1
v_call: TRBV2
cdr3_aa: CASSGFDRENQPQHF
cdr3_nt: TGTGCCAGCAGTGGCTTTGACAGGGAGAATCAGCCCCAGCATTTT

cdr3_length: 16
clone_size: .
j_call: TRBJ1-6
d_call: .
v_call: TRBV7-2
cdr3_aa: CASSLVLTGFNSPLHF
cdr3_nt: TGTGCCAGCAGCTTAGTCCTGACAGGTTTTAATTCACCCCTCCACTTT

cdr3_length: 14
clone_size: once
j_call: TRBJ2-7
d_call: .
v_call: TRBV5-1
cdr3_aa: CASSLGPGTYEQYF
cdr3_nt: TGCGCCAGCAGCTTGGGGCCGGGCACCTACGAGCAGTACTTC

cdr3_length: 14
clone_size: .
j_call: TRBJ2-7
d_call: .
v_call: TRBV18
cdr3_aa: CASSLRPLQDEQYF
cdr3_nt: TGTGCCAGCTCACTACGACCACTCCAGGACGAGCAGTACTTC

cdr3_length: 15
clone_size: .
j_call: TRBJ2-3
d_call: TRBD1
v_call: TRBV19
cdr3_aa: CASSPGQGETDTQYF
cdr3_nt: TGTGCCAGTAGTCCGGGACAGGGTGAGACAGATACGCAGTATTTT

cdr3_length: 18
clone_size: .
j_call: TRBJ1-3
d_call: TRBD1
v_call: TRBV9
cdr3_aa: CASSVDLRTGGSGNTIYF
cdr3_nt: TGTGCCAGCAGCGTAGATCTGAGGACAGGGGGCTCCGGAAACACCATATATTTT

cdr3_length: 14
clone_size: .
j_call: TRBJ1-4
d_call: TRBD1
v_call: TRBV7-8
cdr3_aa: CASSLRDRDEKLFF
cdr3_nt: TGTGCCAGCAGCTTAAGGGACAGGGACGAAAAACTGTTTTTT

cdr3_length: 12
clone_size: .
j_call: TRBJ2-5
d_call: TRBD2
v_call: TRBV29-1
cdr3_aa: CSGERDTETQYF
cdr3_nt: TGCAGCGGGGAGCGGGATACAGAGACCCAGTACTTC

cdr3_length: 14
clone_size: .
j_call: TRBJ2-1
d_call: .
v_call: TRBV4-1
cdr3_aa: CASSQERQGGEQFF
cdr3_nt: TGCGCCAGCAGCCAAGAGCGACAGGGAGGTGAGCAGTTCTTC

cdr3_length: 17
clone_size: .
j_call: TRBJ1-2
d_call: .
v_call: TRBV18
cdr3_aa: CASSTRDYPRRSEGYTF
cdr3_nt: TGTGCCAGCTCAACTCGGGACTACCCCCGGCGCTCGGAGGGCTACACCTTC

cdr3_length: 15
clone_size: .
j_call: TRBJ2-7
d_call: TRBD2
v_call: TRBV5-1
cdr3_aa: CASSLRPAGDREQYF
cdr3_nt: TGCGCCAGCAGCTTACGACCAGCGGGGGATCGGGAGCAGTACTTC

cdr3_length: 15
clone_size: .
j_call: TRBJ2-5
d_call: .
v_call: TRBV4-1
cdr3_aa: CASSQDPVGSKTQYF
cdr3_nt: TGCGCCAGCAGCCAAGATCCGGTAGGGAGCAAGACCCAGTACTTC

cdr3_length: 15
clone_size: once
j_call: TRBJ1-4
d_call: TRBD1
v_call: TRBV30
cdr3_aa: CAWRVAGQGSEKLFF
cdr3_nt: TGTGCCTGGAGGGTCGCGGGACAGGGTAGTGAAAAACTGTTTTTT

cdr3_length: 17
clone_size: .
j_call: TRBJ2-2
d_call: .
v_call: TRBV18
cdr3_aa: CASSPPGVARFAGELFF
cdr3_nt: TGTGCCAGCTCACCACCGGGGGTAGCAAGGTTTGCCGGGGAGCTGTTTTTT

cdr3_length: 16
clone_size: once
j_call: TRBJ1-1
d_call: .
v_call: TRBV21-1
cdr3_aa: CASSKVGFLMNTEAFF
cdr3_nt: TGTGCCAGCAGCAAAGTGGGGTTCCTCATGAACACTGAAGCTTTCTTT

cdr3_length: 15
clone_size: .
j_call: TRBJ2-6
d_call: .
v_call: TRBV5-4
cdr3_aa: CASSLRGTGANVLTF
cdr3_nt: TGTGCCAGCAGCTTGAGGGGGACTGGGGCCAACGTCCTGACTTTC

cdr3_length: 13
clone_size: .
j_call: TRBJ1-2
d_call: .
v_call: TRBV7-2
cdr3_aa: CASSRTGPYGYTF
cdr3_nt: TGTGCCAGCAGCCGAACAGGCCCCTATGGCTACACCTTC

cdr3_length: 15
clone_size: .
j_call: TRBJ2-2
d_call: TRBD2
v_call: TRBV6-6
cdr3_aa: CASSGLAGGTGELFF
cdr3_nt: TGTGCCAGCAGTGGACTAGCGGGGGGTACCGGGGAGCTGTTTTTT

cdr3_length: 13
clone_size: .
j_call: TRBJ1-1
d_call: .
v_call: TRBV18
cdr3_aa: CASSPGGDTEAFF
cdr3_nt: TGTGCCAGCTCACCGGGGGGGGACACTGAAGCTTTCTTT

cdr3_length: 14
clone_size: .
j_call: TRBJ2-7
d_call: .
v_call: TRBV27
cdr3_aa: CASSFVRGPLEQYF
cdr3_nt: TGTGCCAGCAGTTTTGTAAGGGGCCCCCTGGAGCAGTACTTC

cdr3_length: 15
clone_size: .
j_call: TRBJ1-6
d_call: .
v_call: TRBV4-2
cdr3_aa: CASSQGLGRDSPLHF
cdr3_nt: TGTGCCAGCAGCCAAGGACTGGGCAGGGATTCACCCCTCCACTTT